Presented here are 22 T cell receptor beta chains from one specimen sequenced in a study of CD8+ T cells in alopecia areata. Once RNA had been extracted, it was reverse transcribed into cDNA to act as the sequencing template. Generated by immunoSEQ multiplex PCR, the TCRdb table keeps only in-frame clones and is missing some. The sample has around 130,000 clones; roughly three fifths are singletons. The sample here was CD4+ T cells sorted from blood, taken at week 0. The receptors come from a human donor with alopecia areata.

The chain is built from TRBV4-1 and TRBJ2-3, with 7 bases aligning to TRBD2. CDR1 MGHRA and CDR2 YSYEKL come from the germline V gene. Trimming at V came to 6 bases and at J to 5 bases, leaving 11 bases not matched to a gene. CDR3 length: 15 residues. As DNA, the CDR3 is TGCGCCAGCAGTCTTAGCGGGCCCCCGGGAGATACGCAGTATTTT. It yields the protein CASSLSGPPGDTQYF.

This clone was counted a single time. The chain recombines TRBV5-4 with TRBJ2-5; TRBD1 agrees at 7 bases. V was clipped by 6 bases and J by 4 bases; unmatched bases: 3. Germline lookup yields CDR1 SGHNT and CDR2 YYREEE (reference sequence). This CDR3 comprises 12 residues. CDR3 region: CASTSGGETQYF. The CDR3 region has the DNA TGTGCCAGCACCTCAGGGGGAGAGACCCAGTACTTC.

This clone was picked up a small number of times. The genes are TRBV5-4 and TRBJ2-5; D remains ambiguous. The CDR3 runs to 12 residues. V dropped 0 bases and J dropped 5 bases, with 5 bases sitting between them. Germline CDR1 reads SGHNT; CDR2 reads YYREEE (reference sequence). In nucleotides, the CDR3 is TGTGCCAGCAGCTTGGAGGGCGAGACCCAGTACTTC. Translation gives CASSLEGETQYF.

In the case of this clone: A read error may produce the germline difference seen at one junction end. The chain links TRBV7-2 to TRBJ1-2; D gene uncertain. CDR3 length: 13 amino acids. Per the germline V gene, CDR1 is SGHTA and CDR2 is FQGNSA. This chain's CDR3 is CASRLDRNYGYTF. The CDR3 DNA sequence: TGTGCCAGCAGGTTAGACCGAAACTATGGCTACACCTTC.

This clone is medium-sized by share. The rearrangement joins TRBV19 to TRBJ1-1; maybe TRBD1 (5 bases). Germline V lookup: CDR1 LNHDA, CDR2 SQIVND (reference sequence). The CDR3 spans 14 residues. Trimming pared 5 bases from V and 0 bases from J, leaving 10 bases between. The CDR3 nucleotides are TGTGCCAGTAGTGAGCCAGGGATGAACACTGAAGCTTTCTTT. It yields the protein CASSEPGMNTEAFF.

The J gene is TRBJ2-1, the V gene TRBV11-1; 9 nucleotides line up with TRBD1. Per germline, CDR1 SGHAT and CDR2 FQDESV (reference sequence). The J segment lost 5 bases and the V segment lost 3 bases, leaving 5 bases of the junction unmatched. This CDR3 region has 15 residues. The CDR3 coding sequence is TGTGCCAGCAGCTTGGACAGGGGACAACACAATGAGCAGTTCTTC. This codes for CASSLDRGQHNEQFF.

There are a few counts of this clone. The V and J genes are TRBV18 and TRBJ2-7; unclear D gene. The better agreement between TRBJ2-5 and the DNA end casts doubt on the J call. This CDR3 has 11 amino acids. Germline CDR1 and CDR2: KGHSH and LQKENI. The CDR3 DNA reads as TGTGCCAGCTCACCACGCGAGACCCAGTACTTC. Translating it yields CASSPRETQYF.

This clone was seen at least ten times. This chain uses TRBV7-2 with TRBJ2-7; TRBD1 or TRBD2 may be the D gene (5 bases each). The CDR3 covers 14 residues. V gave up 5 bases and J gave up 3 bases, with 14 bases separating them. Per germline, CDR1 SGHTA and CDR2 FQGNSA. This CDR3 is CASSLQVGDYEQYF. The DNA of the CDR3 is TGTGCCAGCAGCCTCCAGGTGGGGGACTACGAGCAGTACTTC.

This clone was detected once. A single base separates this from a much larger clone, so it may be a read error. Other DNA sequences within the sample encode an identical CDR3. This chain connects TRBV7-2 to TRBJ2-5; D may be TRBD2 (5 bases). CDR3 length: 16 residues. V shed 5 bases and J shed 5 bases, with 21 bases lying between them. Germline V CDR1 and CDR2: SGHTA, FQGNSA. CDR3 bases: TGTGCCAGCAGCCAAGTTCTGGACTCCCACGGGGAGACCCAGTACTTC. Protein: CASSQVLDSHGETQYF.

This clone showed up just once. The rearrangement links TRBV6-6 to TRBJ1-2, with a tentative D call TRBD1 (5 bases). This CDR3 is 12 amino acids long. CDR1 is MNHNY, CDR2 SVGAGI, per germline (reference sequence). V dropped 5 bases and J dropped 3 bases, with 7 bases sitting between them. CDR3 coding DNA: TGTGCCAGCAGTAGGGGATACTATGGCTACACCTTC. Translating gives CASSRGYYGYTF.

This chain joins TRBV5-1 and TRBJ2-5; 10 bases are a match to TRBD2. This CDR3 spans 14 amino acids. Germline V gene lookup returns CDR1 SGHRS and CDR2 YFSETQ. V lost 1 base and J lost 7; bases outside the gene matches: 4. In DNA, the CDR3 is TGCGCCAGCAGCTTGCTAGCGGGAGAGGGGACCCAGTACTTC. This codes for CASSLLAGEGTQYF.

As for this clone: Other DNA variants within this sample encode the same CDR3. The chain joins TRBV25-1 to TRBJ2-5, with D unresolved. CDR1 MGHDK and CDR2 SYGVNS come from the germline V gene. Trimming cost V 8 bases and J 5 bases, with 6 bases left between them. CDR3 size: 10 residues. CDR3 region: CASGRETQYF. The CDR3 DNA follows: TGTGCCAGCGGAAGGGAGACCCAGTACTTC.

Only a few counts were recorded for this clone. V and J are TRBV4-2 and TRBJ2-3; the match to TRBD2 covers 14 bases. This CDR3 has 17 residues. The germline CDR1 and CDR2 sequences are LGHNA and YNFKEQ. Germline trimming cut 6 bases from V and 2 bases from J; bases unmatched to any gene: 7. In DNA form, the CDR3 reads TGTGCCAGCAGACTCGGGACTAGCGGGGGATACACAGATACGCAGTATTTT. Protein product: CASRLGTSGGYTDTQYF.

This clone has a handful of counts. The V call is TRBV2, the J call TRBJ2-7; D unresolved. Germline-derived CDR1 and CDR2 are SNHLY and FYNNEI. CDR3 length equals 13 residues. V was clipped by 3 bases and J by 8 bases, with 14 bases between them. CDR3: CASSEIRAPKQYF. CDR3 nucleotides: TGTGCCAGCAGTGAGATAAGGGCGCCAAAGCAGTACTTC.

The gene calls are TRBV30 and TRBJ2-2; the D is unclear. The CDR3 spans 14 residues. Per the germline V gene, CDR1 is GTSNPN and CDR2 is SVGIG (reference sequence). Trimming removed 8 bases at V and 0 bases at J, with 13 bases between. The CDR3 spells CAGPGDANTGELFF. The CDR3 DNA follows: TGTGCCGGCCCGGGTGACGCGAACACCGGGGAGCTGTTTTTT.

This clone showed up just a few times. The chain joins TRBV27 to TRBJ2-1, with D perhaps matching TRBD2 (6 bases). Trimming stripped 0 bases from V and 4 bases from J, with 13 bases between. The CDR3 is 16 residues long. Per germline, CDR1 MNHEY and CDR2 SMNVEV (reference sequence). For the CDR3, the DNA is TGTGCCAGCAGTTTATCGGGCCGGGACTTGTACAATGAGCAGTTCTTC. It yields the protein CASSLSGRDLYNEQFF.

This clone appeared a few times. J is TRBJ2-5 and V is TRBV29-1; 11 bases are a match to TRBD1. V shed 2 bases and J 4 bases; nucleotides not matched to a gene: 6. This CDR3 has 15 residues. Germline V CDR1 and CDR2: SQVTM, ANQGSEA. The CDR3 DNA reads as TGCAGCGTTGAATTGGGACAGGGGGAAGCAGAGACCCAGTACTTC. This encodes CSVELGQGEAETQYF.

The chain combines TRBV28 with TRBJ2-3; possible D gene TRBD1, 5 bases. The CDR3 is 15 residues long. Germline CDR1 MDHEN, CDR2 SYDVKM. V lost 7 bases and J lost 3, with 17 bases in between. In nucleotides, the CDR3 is TGTGCCAGCAAAGGCTCTGGGCAGGGTACAGATACGCAGTATTTT. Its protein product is CASKGSGQGTDTQYF.

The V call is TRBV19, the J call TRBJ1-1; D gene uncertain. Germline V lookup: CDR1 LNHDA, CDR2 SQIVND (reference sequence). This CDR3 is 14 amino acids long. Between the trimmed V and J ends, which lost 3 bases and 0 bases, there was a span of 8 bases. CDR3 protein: CASSISGVNTEAFF. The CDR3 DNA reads TGTGCCAGTAGTATTAGTGGGGTGAACACTGAAGCTTTCTTT.

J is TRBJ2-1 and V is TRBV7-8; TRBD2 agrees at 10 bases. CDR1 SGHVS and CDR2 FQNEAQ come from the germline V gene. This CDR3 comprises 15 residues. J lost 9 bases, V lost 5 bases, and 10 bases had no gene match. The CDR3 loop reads CASSPSGGSASEQFF. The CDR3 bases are TGTGCCAGCAGCCCTAGCGGGGGTTCGGCTAGTGAGCAGTTCTTC.

CDR3 nucleotides: TGTGCCAGTAGGAACGCGGGACAGGTACTAGATACGCAGTATTTT. Protein product: CASRNAGQVLDTQYF. This chain connects TRBV19 to TRBJ2-3; TRBD1 matches at 8 bases. The CDR3 has 15 residues. Germline V lookup: CDR1 LNHDA, CDR2 SQIVND (reference sequence). V shed 6 bases, J shed 5 bases, and the junction held 10 bases outside the gene matches.

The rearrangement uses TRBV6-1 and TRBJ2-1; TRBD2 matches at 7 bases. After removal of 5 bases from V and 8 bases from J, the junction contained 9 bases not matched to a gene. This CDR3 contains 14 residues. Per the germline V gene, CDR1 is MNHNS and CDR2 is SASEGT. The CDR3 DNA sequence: TGTGCCAGCAGTCACGAGGCGGGAGAAGATGAGCAGTTCTTC. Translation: CASSHEAGEDEQFF.